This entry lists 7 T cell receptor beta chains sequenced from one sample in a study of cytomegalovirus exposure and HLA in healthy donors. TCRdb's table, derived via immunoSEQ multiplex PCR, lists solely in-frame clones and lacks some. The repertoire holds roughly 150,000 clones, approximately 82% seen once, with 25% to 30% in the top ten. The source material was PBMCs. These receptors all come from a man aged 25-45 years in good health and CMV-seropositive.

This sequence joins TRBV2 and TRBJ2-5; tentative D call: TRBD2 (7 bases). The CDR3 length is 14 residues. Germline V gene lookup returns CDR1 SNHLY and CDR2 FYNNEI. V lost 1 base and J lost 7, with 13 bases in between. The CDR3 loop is CASSEVRGAGTQYF. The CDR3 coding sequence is TGTGCCAGCAGTGAAGTTCGGGGGGCGGGGACCCAGTACTTC.

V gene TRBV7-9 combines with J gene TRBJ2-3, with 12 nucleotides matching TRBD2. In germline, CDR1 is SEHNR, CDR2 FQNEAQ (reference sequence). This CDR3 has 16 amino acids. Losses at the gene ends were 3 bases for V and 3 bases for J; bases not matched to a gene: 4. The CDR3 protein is CASSFLAGGKTDTQYF. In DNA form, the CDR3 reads TGTGCCAGCAGCTTCCTAGCGGGGGGGAAGACAGATACGCAGTATTTT.

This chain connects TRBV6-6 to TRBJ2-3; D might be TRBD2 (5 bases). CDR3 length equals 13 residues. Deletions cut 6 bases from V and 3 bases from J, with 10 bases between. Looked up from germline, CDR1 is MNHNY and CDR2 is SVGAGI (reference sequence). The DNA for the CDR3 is TGTGCCAGCAGGGCCGGAGGTACAGATACGCAGTATTTT. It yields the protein CASRAGGTDTQYF.

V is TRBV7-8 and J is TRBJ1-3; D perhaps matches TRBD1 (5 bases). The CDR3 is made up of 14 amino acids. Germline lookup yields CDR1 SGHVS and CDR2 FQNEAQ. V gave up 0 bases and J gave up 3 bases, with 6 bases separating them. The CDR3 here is CASSLAGVGNTIYF. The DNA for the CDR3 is TGTGCCAGCAGCTTAGCAGGGGTTGGAAACACCATATATTTT. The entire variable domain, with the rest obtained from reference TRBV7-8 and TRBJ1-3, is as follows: GAGVSQSPRYKVAKRGQDVALRCDPISGHVSLFWYQQALGQGPEFLTYFQNEAQLDKSGLPSDRFFAERPEGSVSTLKIQRTQQEDSAVYLCASSLAGVGNTIYFGEGSWLTVV.

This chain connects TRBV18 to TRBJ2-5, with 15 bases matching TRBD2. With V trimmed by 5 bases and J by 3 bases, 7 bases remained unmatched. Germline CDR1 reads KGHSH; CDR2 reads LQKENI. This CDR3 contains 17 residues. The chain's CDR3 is CASSSKWTSGGEETQYF. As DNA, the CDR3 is TGTGCCAGCTCATCAAAGTGGACTAGCGGGGGGGAAGAGACCCAGTACTTC.

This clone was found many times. The CDR3 bases are TGCGCCAGCAGCAGGGGACAGAACTACGAGCAGTACTTC. Its protein product is CASSRGQNYEQYF. This sequence joins TRBV5-1 and TRBJ2-7; 7 bases are shared with TRBD1. Germline assignment: CDR1 SGHRS and CDR2 YFSETQ. With V trimmed by 4 bases and J by 3 bases, 4 bases remained unmatched. The CDR3 length is 13 residues. The variable domain in full, with the rest retrieved from reference TRBV5-1 and TRBJ2-7, is KAGVTQTPRYLIKTRGQQVTLSCSPISGHRSVSWYQQTPGQGLQFLFEYFSETQRNKGNFPGRFSGRQFSNSRSEMNVSTLELGDSALYLCASSRGQNYEQYFGPGTRLTVT.

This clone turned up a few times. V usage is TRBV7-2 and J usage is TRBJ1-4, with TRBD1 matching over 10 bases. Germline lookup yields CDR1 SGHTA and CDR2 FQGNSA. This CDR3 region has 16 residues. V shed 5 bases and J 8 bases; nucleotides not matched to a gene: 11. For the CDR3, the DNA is TGTGCCAGCAGCGTGGGACAGGGGCCTTCCGTCGAAAAACTGTTTTTT. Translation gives CASSVGQGPSVEKLFF.